The next 28 T cell receptor beta chains were all read from a single sample in a study of shared clonotypes between healthy human individuals. The repertoire was sequenced with immunoSEQ multiplex PCR; TCRdb's copy has only in-frame clones and lacks some. The repertoire consists of almost 700,000 clones, with about 90% occurring once and the leading ten covering roughly 22%. In the naive CD8 group, cells lacked CD45RO and were positively selected for CCR7, so terminally differentiated effector memory CD45RA+ cells were left out. Sequenced sample: naive CD8+ T cells sorted from blood. These receptors were obtained from a young man in good health.

This clone was seen a single time. The V and J genes are TRBV7-6 and TRBJ2-7; TRBD2 matches 7 bases. The CDR3 is 14 amino acids. The germline V gene encodes CDR1 SGHVS and CDR2 FNYEAQ. The junction had 7 bases not matched to a gene; V was cut back by 5 bases and J by 3 bases. CDR3 bases: TGTGCCAGCAGCCCTCGGGGGGACGGCTACGAGCAGTACTTC. This encodes CASSPRGDGYEQYF.

This clone was found a few times. The chain joins TRBV4-1 to TRBJ1-4, with a possible D match to TRBD1 (6 bases). This CDR3 spans 15 amino acids. Trimming took 3 bases from V and 2 from J, leaving 10 bases between them. Germline V CDR1 and CDR2: MGHRA, YSYEKL. The CDR3 region is CASSHTDSTNEKLFF. The CDR3 nucleotides read TGCGCCAGCAGCCATACGGACAGCACTAATGAAAAACTGTTTTTT.

This clone has only one observation. The J gene is TRBJ2-1, the V gene TRBV27; TRBD1 might be the D (5 bases). Germline values: CDR1 MNHEY, CDR2 SMNVEV (reference sequence). V was trimmed by 3 bases and J by 9 bases, leaving 6 bases between them. The CDR3 is 11 residues long. CDR3 bases: TGTGCCAGCAGTTTCCAGGGTGAGCAGTTCTTC. Protein product: CASSFQGEQFF.

V gene TRBV7-9 combines with J gene TRBJ2-2, with 10 bases fitting TRBD2. CDR3 length: 15 amino acids. Germline CDR1 SEHNR, CDR2 FQNEAQ (reference sequence). The trim removed 5 bases at V and 4 bases at J, leaving 4 bases unmatched. The CDR3 spells CASSQLAGLTGELFF. The CDR3 DNA reads as TGTGCCAGCAGCCAACTAGCGGGACTCACCGGGGAGCTGTTTTTT. Drawing the rest from reference TRBV7-9 and TRBJ2-2, the complete variable domain is DTGVSQNPRHKITKRGQNVTFRCDPISEHNRLYWYRQTLGQGPEFLTYFQNEAQLEKSRLLSDRFSAERPKGSFSTLEIQRTEQGDSAMYLCASSQLAGLTGELFFGEGSRLTVL.

The gene calls are TRBV29-1 and TRBJ2-1, with D tentatively TRBD2 (6 bases). From germline, CDR1 is SQVTM and CDR2 ANQGSEA. V lost 4 bases and J lost 2, with 18 bases in between. The CDR3 contains 16 residues. This CDR3 reads CSVVGRERPPYNEQFF. CDR3 DNA sequence: TGCAGCGTTGTGGGACGGGAGCGACCACCCTACAATGAGCAGTTCTTC.

V gene TRBV21-1 combines with J gene TRBJ2-7. TRBV21-1 is annotated as a pseudogene. This CDR3 is built from 12 residues. CDR3 sequence: CASFDGADEQYF. CDR3 DNA: TGTGCCAGCTTTGACGGGGCGGACGAGCAGTACTTC.

V gene TRBV6-1 combines with J gene TRBJ1-1, with D possibly being TRBD1 (6 bases). The V and J ends lost 4 bases and 1 base respectively, with 13 bases between them. Looked up from germline, CDR1 is MNHNS and CDR2 is SASEGT. The CDR3 totals 15 residues. The CDR3 protein is CASSAPSTGNTEAFF. The CDR3 bases are TGTGCCAGCAGTGCGCCCTCGACAGGGAACACTGAAGCTTTCTTT.

The chain carries TRBV7-8 and TRBJ2-2; a possible D gene is TRBD2 (5 bases). The germline gives CDR1 SGHVS, CDR2 FQNEAQ. The CDR3 runs to 12 residues. V was trimmed by 6 bases and J by 5 bases, leaving 7 bases between them. The CDR3 protein is CASRLGTGELFF. CDR3 DNA sequence: TGTGCCAGCAGACTAGGTACCGGGGAGCTGTTTTTT. Complete variable domain (other parts from reference TRBV7-8 and TRBJ2-2): GAGVSQSPRYKVAKRGQDVALRCDPISGHVSLFWYQQALGQGPEFLTYFQNEAQLDKSGLPSDRFFAERPEGSVSTLKIQRTQQEDSAVYLCASRLGTGELFFGEGSRLTVL.

The chain recombines TRBV7-6 with TRBJ1-1; D not resolved. Germline V lookup: CDR1 SGHVS, CDR2 FNYEAQ. V lost 0 bases to trimming and J lost 0 bases, with 11 bases between them. The CDR3 runs 16 residues. This chain's CDR3 is CASSLAPVGLNTEAFF. In nucleotides, the CDR3 is TGTGCCAGCAGCTTAGCGCCTGTCGGGCTGAACACTGAAGCTTTCTTT.

The chain combines TRBV9 with TRBJ2-6; the D gene is possibly TRBD1 (6 bases). V was pared by 4 bases and J by 2 bases, with 7 bases between. Germline V lookup: CDR1 SGDLS, CDR2 YYNGEE. CDR3 length: 14 amino acids. CDR3 amino acids: CASSKGAGANVLTF. The CDR3, as DNA: TGTGCCAGCAGCAAGGGGGCTGGGGCCAACGTCCTGACTTTC.

V usage is TRBV13 and J usage is TRBJ2-2, with TRBD2 identical over 7 bases. Germline trimming cut 2 bases from V and 6 bases from J; bases unmatched to any gene: 6. Germline CDR1 reads PRHDT; CDR2 reads FYEKMQ (reference sequence). The CDR3 totals 15 residues. CDR3 loop: CASSLLAATAGELFF. The DNA for the CDR3 is TGTGCCAGCAGCTTACTAGCGGCCACGGCCGGGGAGCTGTTTTTT.

Written as DNA, the CDR3 is TGCGCCAGCAGTGAGTCCGGGGCCATCAATGAGCAGTTCTTC. Translated, it gives CASSESGAINEQFF. The chain uses TRBV10-2 and TRBJ2-1; perhaps D is TRBD1 or TRBD2 (5 bases each). Germline CDR1 is WSHSY and CDR2 is SAAADI. Deletions cut 0 bases from V and 6 bases from J, with 9 bases between. The CDR3 runs to 14 residues.

The V call is TRBV11-2, the J call TRBJ2-2, with 10 bases identical to TRBD2. This CDR3 spans 16 amino acids. Trimming at V came to 5 bases and at J to 4 bases, leaving 7 bases not matched to a gene. Germline values: CDR1 SGHAT, CDR2 FQNNGV. In nucleotides, the CDR3 is TGTGCCAGCAGCCTGTTAACTAGCGGGGTCACCGGGGAGCTGTTTTTT. Protein: CASSLLTSGVTGELFF.

This clone was picked up one time. V and J are TRBV7-9 and TRBJ2-1; no clear D. CDR3 size: 13 residues. From germline, CDR1 is SEHNR and CDR2 FQNEAQ (reference sequence). V was clipped by 4 bases and J by 4 bases, with 8 bases between them. The CDR3 region is CASSSRQYNEQFF. The CDR3 DNA reads as TGTGCCAGCAGCTCCCGGCAATACAATGAGCAGTTCTTC. The whole variable domain, filled in from reference TRBV7-9 and TRBJ2-1, reads DTGVSQNPRHKITKRGQNVTFRCDPISEHNRLYWYRQTLGQGPEFLTYFQNEAQLEKSRLLSDRFSAERPKGSFSTLEIQRTEQGDSAMYLCASSSRQYNEQFFGPGTRLTVL.

The gene calls are TRBV7-6 and TRBJ2-7, with 12 bases lining up with TRBD1. The CDR3 spans 16 residues. The V and J ends lost 4 bases and 2 bases, in that order; junction bases with no gene match: 6. The germline CDR1 and CDR2 sequences are SGHVS and FNYEAQ. CDR3 residues: CASSSPGTGGTYEQYF. Written as DNA, the CDR3 is TGTGCCAGCAGCTCACCCGGGACAGGGGGCACCTACGAGCAGTACTTC.

The chain recombines TRBV5-1 with TRBJ2-7, with 7 bases fitting TRBD2. The germline CDR1 and CDR2 sequences are SGHRS and YFSETQ. The CDR3 length is 14 residues. Trimming cost V 5 bases and J 6 bases; bases outside gene matches: 11. CDR3 in amino acids: CASSPWTSAGEQYF. As DNA, the CDR3 is TGCGCCAGCAGTCCCTGGACTAGTGCGGGCGAGCAGTACTTC.

The chain carries TRBV7-3 and TRBJ2-3; D could derive from TRBD1 or TRBD2 (5 bases each). The germline CDR1 and CDR2 sequences are SGHTA and FQGTGA. Trimming took 5 bases from V and 0 from J, leaving 12 bases between them. The CDR3 loop spans 15 amino acids. In DNA form, the CDR3 reads TGTGCCAGCAGCGGGGCTGGCGGGAGCACAGATACGCAGTATTTT. Amino acid sequence: CASSGAGGSTDTQYF.

V and J are TRBV29-1 and TRBJ1-3; 9 nucleotides line up with TRBD1. This CDR3 comprises 16 residues. The germline V gene encodes CDR1 SQVTM and CDR2 ANQGSEA. CDR3 DNA sequence: TGCAGGCCGGGACAGGGATTTAGTACGTGTGGAAACACCATATATTTT. Its translation is CRPGQGFSTCGNTIYF.

The chain joins TRBV15 to TRBJ2-1; TRBD2 agrees at 10 bases. This CDR3 comprises 16 residues. CDR1 is LNHNV and CDR2 is YYDKDF in the germline V gene (reference sequence). V was clipped by 2 bases and J by 6 bases; unmatched bases: 7. The DNA of the CDR3 is TGTGCCACCAGCAGACCCGAAAGCGGGAGGGGCAATGAGCAGTTCTTC. Translating it yields CATSRPESGRGNEQFF. The variable domain in full, with the rest retrieved from reference TRBV15 and TRBJ2-1, is DAMVIQNPRYQVTQFGKPVTLSCSQTLNHNVMYWYQQKSSQAPKLLFHYYDKDFNNEADTPDNFQSRRPNTSFCFLDIRSPGLGDTAMYLCATSRPESGRGNEQFFGPGTRLTVL.

This chain connects TRBV27 to TRBJ2-1, with unresolved D. V was clipped by 2 bases and J by 6 bases, with 8 bases between them. The CDR3 is 13 amino acids. Germline CDR1 and CDR2: MNHEY and SMNVEV (reference sequence). The CDR3 reads CASSLVGLNEQFF. As DNA, the CDR3 is TGTGCCAGCAGTTTAGTCGGGCTCAATGAGCAGTTCTTC.

The CDR3 DNA reads as TGTGCCAGCAGCCCAAAATTAGCGGGCCTCTTCTGGGATACGCAGTATTTT. Amino acids: CASSPKLAGLFWDTQYF. The chain has TRBV7-9 and TRBJ2-3; 7 positions match TRBD2. The junction had 17 bases not matched to a gene; V was cut back by 5 bases and J by 6 bases. The germline gives CDR1 SEHNR, CDR2 FQNEAQ (reference sequence). The CDR3 is 17 amino acids.

In this sample, this clone turned up a few times. The chain employs TRBV13 and TRBJ2-7, with D tentatively TRBD1 (6 bases). Germline values: CDR1 PRHDT, CDR2 FYEKMQ (reference sequence). This CDR3 region has 14 residues. Trimming cost V 4 bases and J 0 bases, with 10 bases left between them. CDR3 sequence reads: CASSSEGGSYEQYF. The CDR3 region has the DNA TGTGCCAGCAGCTCCGAAGGGGGCTCCTACGAGCAGTACTTC.

The chain uses TRBV18 and TRBJ2-5, with TRBD1 matching 8 bases. Germline CDR1 and CDR2: KGHSH and LQKENI. Trimming took 2 bases from V and 2 from J; bases not matched to a gene: 7. This CDR3 is 16 amino acids long. The CDR3 coding sequence is TGTGCCAGCTCACCATTCACAGGGGGATTTCAAGAGACCCAGTACTTC. Protein product: CASSPFTGGFQETQYF.

This chain connects TRBV7-9 to TRBJ1-5, with D possibly matching TRBD1 (5 bases). Germline assignment: CDR1 SEHNR and CDR2 FQNEAQ (reference sequence). With 5 bases removed from V and 4 bases from J, the gap between germline ends came to 15 bases. The CDR3 spans 15 residues. CDR3 loop: CASSPPSGGNQPQHF. The CDR3 coding sequence is TGTGCCAGCAGCCCGCCATCGGGGGGGAATCAGCCCCAGCATTTT.

The chain recombines TRBV5-1 with TRBJ2-1; 10 nucleotides agree with TRBD2. The CDR3 runs 18 residues. V lost 1 base and J lost 0; bases outside the gene matches: 7. The germline V gene encodes CDR1 SGHRS and CDR2 YFSETQ. This chain's CDR3 is CASSLTPSGSFSYNEQFF. CDR3 bases: TGCGCCAGCAGCTTGACCCCTAGCGGGAGCTTCTCCTACAATGAGCAGTTCTTC. Variable domain in full (rest from reference TRBV5-1 and TRBJ2-1): KAGVTQTPRYLIKTRGQQVTLSCSPISGHRSVSWYQQTPGQGLQFLFEYFSETQRNKGNFPGRFSGRQFSNSRSEMNVSTLELGDSALYLCASSLTPSGSFSYNEQFFGPGTRLTVL.

The chain has TRBV7-8 and TRBJ1-1, with unresolved D. This CDR3 is built from 16 residues. Per the germline V gene, CDR1 is SGHVS and CDR2 is FQNEAQ. Deletions cut 4 bases from V and 1 base from J, with 16 bases between. DNA for the CDR3: TGTGCCAGCAGCTCCCGGGGAAGGGTCTCGAACACTGAAGCTTTCTTT. It is translated as CASSSRGRVSNTEAFF.

The rearrangement links TRBV6-5 to TRBJ2-7; no clear D. The germline V and J ends were trimmed by 5 bases and 0 bases, with 11 bases remaining between them. Germline CDR1 MNHEY, CDR2 SVGAGI. This CDR3 spans 14 amino acids. CDR3 loop: CASSTFQISYEQYF. CDR3 DNA: TGTGCCAGCAGTACTTTCCAAATCTCCTACGAGCAGTACTTC.

The V call is TRBV27, the J call TRBJ2-1; 8 nucleotides align to TRBD2. The V and J ends lost 4 bases and 5 bases, in that order; junction bases with no gene match: 4. Germline V lookup: CDR1 MNHEY, CDR2 SMNVEV (reference sequence). The CDR3 loop spans 14 amino acids. The CDR3 coding sequence is TGTGCCAGCAGTTCGGGACTAGAGAACAATGAGCAGTTCTTC. This codes for CASSSGLENNEQFF.